This T cell receptor beta chain was captured in a study of cytomegalovirus exposure and HLA in healthy donors. Study outcomes and limitations: Later, an analysis showed that TCR beta chains associated with HLA were more clonally expanded than others that were equally common.

Use of 60 Vbeta and 13 Jbeta primers characterized the PCR. This table comes from immunoSEQ multiplex PCR, and its TCRdb copy is limited to in-frame clones, with some not included. This table holds about 160,000 clones, roughly 70% found once. Points on this clone: Antigen unknown.

Specimen: PBMCs. The TCR was taken from a woman in her 30s in good health and CMV-seronegative.

CDR3 protein: CASRFGAYEQYF. In DNA form, the CDR3 reads TGTGCCAGCAGATTTGGAGCCTACGAGCAGTACTTC. The rearrangement links TRBV27 to TRBJ2-7; D ambiguous. The CDR3 extends over 12 amino acids. Trimming took off 6 bases at V and 2 bases at J, with 8 bases between the two ends. The germline V gene encodes CDR1 MNHEY and CDR2 SMNVEV (reference sequence).